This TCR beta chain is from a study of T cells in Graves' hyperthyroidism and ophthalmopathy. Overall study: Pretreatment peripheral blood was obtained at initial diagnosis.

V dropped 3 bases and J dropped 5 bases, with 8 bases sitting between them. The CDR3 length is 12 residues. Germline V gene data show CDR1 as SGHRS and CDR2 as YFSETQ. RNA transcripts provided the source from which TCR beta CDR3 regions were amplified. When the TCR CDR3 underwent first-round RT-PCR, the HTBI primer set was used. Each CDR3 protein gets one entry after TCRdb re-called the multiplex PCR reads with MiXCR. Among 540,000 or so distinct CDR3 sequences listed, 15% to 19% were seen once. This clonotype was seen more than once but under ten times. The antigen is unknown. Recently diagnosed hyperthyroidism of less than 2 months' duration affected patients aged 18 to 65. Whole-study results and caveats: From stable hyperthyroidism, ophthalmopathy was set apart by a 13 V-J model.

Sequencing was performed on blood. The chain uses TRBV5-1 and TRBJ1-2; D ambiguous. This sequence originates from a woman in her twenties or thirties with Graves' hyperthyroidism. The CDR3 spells CASSSQTYGYTF. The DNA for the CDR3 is TGCGCCAGCAGCTCCCAGACTTATGGCTACACCTTC.